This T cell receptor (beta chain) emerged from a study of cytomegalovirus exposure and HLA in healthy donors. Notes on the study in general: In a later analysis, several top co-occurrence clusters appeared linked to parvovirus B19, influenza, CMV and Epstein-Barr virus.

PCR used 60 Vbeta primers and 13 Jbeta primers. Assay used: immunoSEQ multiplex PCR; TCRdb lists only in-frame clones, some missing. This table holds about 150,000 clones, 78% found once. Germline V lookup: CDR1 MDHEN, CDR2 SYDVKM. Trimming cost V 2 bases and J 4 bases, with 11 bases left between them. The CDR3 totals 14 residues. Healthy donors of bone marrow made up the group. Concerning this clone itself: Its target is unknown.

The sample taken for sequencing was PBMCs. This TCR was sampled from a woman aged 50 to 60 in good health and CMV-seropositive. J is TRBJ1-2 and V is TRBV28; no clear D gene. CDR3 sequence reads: CASSLGHSSYGYTF. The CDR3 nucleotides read TGTGCCAGCAGTTTAGGTCACAGCTCCTATGGCTACACCTTC.